The rows below give T cell receptor beta chains drawn from one sample of a study of a mutant IDH1 vaccine in newly diagnosed glioma. The antigens for these receptors are not known. Here immunoSEQ multiplex PCR was the method, and the copy in TCRdb shows in-frame clones only, minus some. The sample gives 25,000 to 40,000 clones, over 65% of which show up once; roughly 10% is in the top ten. This material consisted of PBMCs, taken from a glioma patient whose treatment included an IDH1 peptide vaccine. These receptors were obtained from a woman in her thirties or forties with glioma. The CDR3 runs from the conserved cysteine through the conserved F or W. Fields, in order: V gene, D gene, CDR3 length, clone size, J gene, CDR3 protein, CDR3 DNA. D genes are given only for firm matches. Clone sizes are given selectively: once, few, many, or a class where the clone is expanded.

V: TRBV11-2; D: .; length: 13; size: .; J: TRBJ2-7; CDR3: CASSLAARYEQYF; DNA: TGTGCCAGCAGCTTAGCGGCGCGGTACGAGCAGTACTTC
V: TRBV12-1; D: .; length: 14; size: few; J: TRBJ1-1; CDR3: CASSLQGENTEAFF; DNA: TGTGCCAGCAGCTTGCAGGGGGAGAACACTGAAGCTTTCTTT
V: TRBV19; D: .; length: 12; size: .; J: TRBJ1-1; CDR3: CASSNPTPEAFF; DNA: TGTGCCAGTAGTAACCCGACCCCTGAAGCTTTCTTT
V: TRBV12-5; D: TRBD1; length: 14; size: .; J: TRBJ2-7; CDR3: CASGLYRGPYEQYF; DNA: TGTGCTAGTGGTTTGTACAGGGGGCCCTACGAGCAGTACTTC
V: TRBV6-1; D: TRBD1; length: 14; size: .; J: TRBJ1-5; CDR3: CASSEGTGAQPQHF; DNA: TGTGCCAGCAGTGAAGGGACAGGGGCTCAGCCCCAGCATTTT
V: TRBV5-6; D: TRBD1; length: 14; size: .; J: TRBJ2-3; CDR3: CASSLQGIPDTQYF; DNA: TGTGCCAGCAGCTTACAGGGGATCCCAGATACGCAGTATTTT
V: TRBV19; D: .; length: 12; size: .; J: TRBJ1-1; CDR3: CASMWGGTEAFF; DNA: TGTGCCAGTATGTGGGGGGGGACTGAAGCTTTCTTT
V: TRBV7-9; D: TRBD2; length: 16; size: .; J: TRBJ2-1; CDR3: CASSLSSGGAYNEQFF; DNA: TGTGCCAGCAGCTTATCTAGCGGGGGGGCCTATAATGAGCAGTTCTTC
V: TRBV29-1; D: TRBD2; length: 14; size: .; J: TRBJ2-5; CDR3: CSGIGLAGEETQYF; DNA: TGCAGCGGCATAGGGCTAGCGGGGGAAGAGACCCAGTACTTC
V: TRBV30; D: .; length: 14; size: .; J: TRBJ1-3; CDR3: CAWRGGTSGNTIYF; DNA: TGTGCCTGGCGAGGGGGGACCTCTGGAAACACCATATATTTT
V: TRBV21-1; D: .; length: 15; size: .; J: TRBJ2-5; CDR3: CANRLAGPERETQYF; DNA: TGTGCCAACAGACTAGCGGGCCCCGAAAGAGAGACCCAGTACTTC
V: TRBV9; D: TRBD2; length: 16; size: .; J: TRBJ2-3; CDR3: CASSERAGGPTDTQYF; DNA: TGTGCCAGCAGCGAGAGAGCGGGGGGGCCCACAGATACGCAGTATTTT
V: TRBV6-5; D: .; length: 16; size: .; J: TRBJ2-5; CDR3: CASSYAGRARGETQYF; DNA: TGTGCCAGCAGTTACGCCGGACGGGCCAGGGGAGAGACCCAGTACTTC
V: TRBV5-4; D: .; length: 15; size: .; J: TRBJ1-2; CDR3: CASSNDQGPLGGYTF; DNA: TGTGCCAGCAGCAACGACCAGGGACCCCTAGGGGGCTACACCTTC
V: TRBV19; D: .; length: 15; size: .; J: TRBJ1-2; CDR3: CASSIGRGWYDGYTF; DNA: TGTGCCAGTAGTATAGGGAGGGGTTGGTATGACGGCTACACCTTC
V: TRBV2; D: .; length: 13; size: .; J: TRBJ1-5; CDR3: CASTPSGNQPQHF; DNA: TGTGCCAGCACTCCTTCGGGCAATCAGCCCCAGCATTTT
V: TRBV6-5; D: .; length: 14; size: .; J: TRBJ1-1; CDR3: CASSLTFTGTEAFF; DNA: TGTGCCAGCAGCTTGACATTTACGGGCACTGAAGCTTTCTTT